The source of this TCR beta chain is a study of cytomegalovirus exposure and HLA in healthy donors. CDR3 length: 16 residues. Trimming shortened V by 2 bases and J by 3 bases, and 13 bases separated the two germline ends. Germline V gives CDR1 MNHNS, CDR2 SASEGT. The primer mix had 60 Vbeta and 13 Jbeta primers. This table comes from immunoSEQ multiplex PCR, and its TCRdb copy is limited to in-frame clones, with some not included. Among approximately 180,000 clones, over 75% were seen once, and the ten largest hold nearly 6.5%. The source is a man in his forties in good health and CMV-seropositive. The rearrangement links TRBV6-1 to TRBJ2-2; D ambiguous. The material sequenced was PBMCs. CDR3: CASSELSTLDTGELFF. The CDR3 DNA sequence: TGTGCCAGCAGTGAACTCAGTACGCTAGACACCGGGGAGCTGTTTTTT.